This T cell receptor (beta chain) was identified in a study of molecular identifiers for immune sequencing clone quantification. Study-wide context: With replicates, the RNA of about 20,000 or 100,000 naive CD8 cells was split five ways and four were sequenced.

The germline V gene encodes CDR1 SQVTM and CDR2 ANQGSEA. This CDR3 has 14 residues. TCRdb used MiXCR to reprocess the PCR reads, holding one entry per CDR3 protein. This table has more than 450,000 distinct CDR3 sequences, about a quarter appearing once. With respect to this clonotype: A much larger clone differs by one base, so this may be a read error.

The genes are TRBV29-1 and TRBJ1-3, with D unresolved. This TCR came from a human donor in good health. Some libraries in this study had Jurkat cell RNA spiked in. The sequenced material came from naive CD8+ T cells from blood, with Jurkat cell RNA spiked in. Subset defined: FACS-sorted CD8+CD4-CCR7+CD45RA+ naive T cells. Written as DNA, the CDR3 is TGCGGCGTTGAAGTCACCGGACCGGGAAACACCATATATTTT. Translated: CGVEVTGPGNTIYF. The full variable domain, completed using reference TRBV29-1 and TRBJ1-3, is SAVISQKPSRDICQRGTSLTIQCQVDSQVTMMFWYRQQPGQSLTLIATANQGSEATYESGFVIDKFPISRPNLTFSTLTVSNMSPEDSSIYLCGVEVTGPGNTIYFGEGSWLTVV.